This T cell receptor (beta chain) was recovered during a study of post-analysis software for immune sequencing data. Study summary: The study covered relapsing-remitting, secondary progressive and progressive-relapsing courses of multiple sclerosis. Study observations and caveats: The study found TRBV5-6, TRBV5-1 and TRBV20-1 among 5 or 6 TRBV segments more frequent in patients than controls. Samples made in the same batch grouped tightly together by F measure. Normalized Chao1 diversity was significantly reduced in patients versus controls.

The count of this clonotype is one. Its target is not known. Carried by the TCR beta cDNA libraries were unique molecular identifiers. Input amounts of roughly 1 to 10 million T cells were used. These gave about 500,000 cDNA molecules, so each molecule approximated one T cell. One entry per CDR3 protein, called by TCRdb with MiXCR from the PCR reads. The data show around 400,000 distinct CDR3 sequences, roughly 40% seen once. After removal of 3 bases from V and 0 bases from J, the junction contained 8 bases not matched to a gene. Germline V gene data show CDR1 as LNHDA and CDR2 as SQIVND (reference sequence). The CDR3 covers 17 residues.

The sample consisted of blood. This sequence originates from a girl aged 2 to 9 with multiple sclerosis. The chain carries TRBV19 and TRBJ2-3; TRBD2 matches at 8 bases. This CDR3 reads CASSIGGGPRSTDTQYF. The CDR3 coding sequence is TGTGCCAGTAGTATCGGCGGGGGGCCGAGGAGCACAGATACGCAGTATTTT.